This T cell receptor beta chain was sequenced in a study of graft-versus-host responses after intestinal transplantation. Study background: Tacrolimus and steroids were given for about 3 years to all recipients after anti-thymocyte globulin induction.

The table came from immunoSEQ multiplex PCR; TCRdb's copy has only in-frame clones and leaves some out. Of over 85,000 clones in the sample, 75% to 95% were seen once. Whole-study results and caveats: Allografts carried high graft-versus-host to host-versus-graft clonal ratios in patients having graft-donor T cell macrochimerism.

About this clone: Antigen specificity is unknown.

The sample here was unstimulated CD4+ T cells sorted from spleen or lymph node cells, taken before transplant. The TCR comes from a human donor who was the organ donor for an intestinal transplant.

The CDR3 sequence: CASSQDTNQPQHF. CDR3 DNA sequence: TGTGCCAGCTCACAAGACACCAATCAGCCCCAGCATTTT. The V and J genes are TRBV18 and TRBJ1-5, with unresolved D. From germline, CDR1 is KGHSH and CDR2 LQKENI. The CDR3 consists of 13 residues. Trimming stripped 4 bases from V and 3 bases from J, with 7 bases between.